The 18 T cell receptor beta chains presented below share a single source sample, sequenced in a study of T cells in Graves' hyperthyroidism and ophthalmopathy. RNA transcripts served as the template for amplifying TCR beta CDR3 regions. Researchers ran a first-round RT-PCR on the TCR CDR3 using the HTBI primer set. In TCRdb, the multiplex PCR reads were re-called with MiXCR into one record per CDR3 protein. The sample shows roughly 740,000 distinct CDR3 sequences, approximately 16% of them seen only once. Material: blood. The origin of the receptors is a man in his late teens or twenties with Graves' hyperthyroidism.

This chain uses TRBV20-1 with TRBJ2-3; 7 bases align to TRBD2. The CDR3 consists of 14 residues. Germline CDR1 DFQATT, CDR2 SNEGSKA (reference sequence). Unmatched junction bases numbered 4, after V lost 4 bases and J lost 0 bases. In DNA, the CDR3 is TGCAGTGCTAAGCTAGCGGTTAGCACAGATACGCAGTATTTT. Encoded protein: CSAKLAVSTDTQYF.

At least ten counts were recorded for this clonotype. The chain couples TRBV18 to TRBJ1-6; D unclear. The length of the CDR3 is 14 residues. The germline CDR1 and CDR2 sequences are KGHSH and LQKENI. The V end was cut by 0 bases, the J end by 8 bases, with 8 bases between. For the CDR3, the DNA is TGTGCCAGCTCACCACCGGGGAGGGATTCACCCCTCCACTTT. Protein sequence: CASSPPGRDSPLHF.

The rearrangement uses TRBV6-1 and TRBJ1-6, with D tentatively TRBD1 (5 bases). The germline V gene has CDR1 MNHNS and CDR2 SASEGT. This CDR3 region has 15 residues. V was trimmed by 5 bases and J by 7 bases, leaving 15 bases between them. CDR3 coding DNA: TGTGCCAGCAGTCCCTACGGGACCTGGAATTCACCCCTCCACTTT. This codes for CASSPYGTWNSPLHF.

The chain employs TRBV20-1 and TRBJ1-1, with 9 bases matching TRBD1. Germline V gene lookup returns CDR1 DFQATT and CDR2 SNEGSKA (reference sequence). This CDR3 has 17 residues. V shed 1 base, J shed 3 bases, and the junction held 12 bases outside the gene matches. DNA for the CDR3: TGCAGTGCTAGAGGCGTCCCGGGACAGGGTTGGGACACTGAAGCTTTCTTT. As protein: CSARGVPGQGWDTEAFF.

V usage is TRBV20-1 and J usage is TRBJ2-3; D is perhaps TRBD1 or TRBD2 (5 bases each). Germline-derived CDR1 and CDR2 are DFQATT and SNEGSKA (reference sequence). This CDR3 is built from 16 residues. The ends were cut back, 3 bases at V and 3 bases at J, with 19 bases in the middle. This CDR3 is CSASEMVGRVTDTQYF. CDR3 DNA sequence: TGCAGTGCTAGTGAAATGGTGGGGCGGGTAACAGATACGCAGTATTTT.

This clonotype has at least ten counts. The CDR3 is CASSEEGSGSSYNEQFF. CDR3 sequence (DNA): TGTGCCAGCAGTGAGGAGGGATCGGGGAGCTCCTACAATGAGCAGTTCTTC. This chain links TRBV25-1 with TRBJ2-1, with a possible D match to TRBD2 (6 bases). Germline V gene sequence: CDR1 MGHDK, CDR2 SYGVNS. Deletions cut 3 bases from V and 0 bases from J, with 15 bases between. This CDR3 is built from 17 residues. The variable domain in full, completed from reference TRBV25-1 and TRBJ2-1, reads EADIYQTPRYLVIGTGKKITLECSQTMGHDKMYWYQQDPGMELHLIHYSYGVNSTEKGDLSSESTVSRIRTEHFPLTLESARPSHTSQYLCASSEEGSGSSYNEQFFGPGTRLTVL.

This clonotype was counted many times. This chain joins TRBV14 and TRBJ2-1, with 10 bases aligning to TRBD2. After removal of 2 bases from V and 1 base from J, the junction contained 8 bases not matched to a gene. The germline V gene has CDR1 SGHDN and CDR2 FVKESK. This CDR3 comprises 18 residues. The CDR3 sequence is CASSQRNLAGVSYNEQFF. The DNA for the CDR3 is TGTGCCAGCAGCCAACGAAATCTAGCGGGAGTGTCCTACAATGAGCAGTTCTTC.

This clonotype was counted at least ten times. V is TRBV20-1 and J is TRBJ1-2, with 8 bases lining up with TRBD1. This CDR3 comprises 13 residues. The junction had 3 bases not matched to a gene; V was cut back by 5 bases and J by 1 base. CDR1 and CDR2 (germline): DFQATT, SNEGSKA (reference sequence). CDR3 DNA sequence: TGCAGTGCTCAACAGGGGGATAACTATGGCTACACCTTC. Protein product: CSAQQGDNYGYTF.

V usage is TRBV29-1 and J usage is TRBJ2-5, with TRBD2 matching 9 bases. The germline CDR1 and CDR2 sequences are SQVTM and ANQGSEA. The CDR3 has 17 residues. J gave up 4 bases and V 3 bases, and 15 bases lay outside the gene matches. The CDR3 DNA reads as TGCAGCGTTGAGGGGTTAGCGGGAGACCAAAGGCGAGAGACCCAGTACTTC. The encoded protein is CSVEGLAGDQRRETQYF.

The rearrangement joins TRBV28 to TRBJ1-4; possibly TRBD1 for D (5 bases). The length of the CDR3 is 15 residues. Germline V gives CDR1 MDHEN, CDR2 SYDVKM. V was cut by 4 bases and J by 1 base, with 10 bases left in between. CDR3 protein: CASSSRDGTNEKLFF. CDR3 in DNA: TGTGCCAGCAGTTCCAGGGACGGAACTAATGAAAAACTGTTTTTT.

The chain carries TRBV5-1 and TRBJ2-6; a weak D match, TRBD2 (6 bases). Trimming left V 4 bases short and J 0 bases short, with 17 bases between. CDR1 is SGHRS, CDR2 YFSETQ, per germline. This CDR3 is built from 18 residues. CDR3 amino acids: CASSPGGAKSSGANVLTF. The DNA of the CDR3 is TGCGCCAGCAGCCCCGGCGGGGCAAAAAGCTCTGGGGCCAACGTCCTGACTTTC. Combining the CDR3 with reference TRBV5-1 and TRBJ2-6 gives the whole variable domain KAGVTQTPRYLIKTRGQQVTLSCSPISGHRSVSWYQQTPGQGLQFLFEYFSETQRNKGNFPGRFSGRQFSNSRSEMNVSTLELGDSALYLCASSPGGAKSSGANVLTFGAGSRLTVL.

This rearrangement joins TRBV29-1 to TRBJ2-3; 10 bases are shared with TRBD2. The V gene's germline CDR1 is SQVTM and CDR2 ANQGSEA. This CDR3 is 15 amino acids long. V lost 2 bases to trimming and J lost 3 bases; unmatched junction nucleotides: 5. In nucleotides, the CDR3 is TGCAGCGTTGAATTTGCTAGCGGGAGAACAGATACGCAGTATTTT. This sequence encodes CSVEFASGRTDTQYF.

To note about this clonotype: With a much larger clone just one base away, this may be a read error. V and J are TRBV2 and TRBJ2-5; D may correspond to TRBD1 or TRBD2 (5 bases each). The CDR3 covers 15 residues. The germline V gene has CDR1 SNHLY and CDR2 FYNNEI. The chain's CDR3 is CASRADLGPEETPYF. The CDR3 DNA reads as TGTGCCAGCAGGGCAGACCTGGGACCGGAAGAGACCCCGTACTTC. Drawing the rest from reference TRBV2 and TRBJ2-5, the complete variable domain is EPEVTQTPSHQVTQMGQEVILRCVPISNHLYFYWYRQILGQKVEFLVSFYNNEISEKSEIFDDQFSVERPDGSNFTLKIRSTKLEDSAMYFCASRADLGPEETPYFGPGTRLLVL.

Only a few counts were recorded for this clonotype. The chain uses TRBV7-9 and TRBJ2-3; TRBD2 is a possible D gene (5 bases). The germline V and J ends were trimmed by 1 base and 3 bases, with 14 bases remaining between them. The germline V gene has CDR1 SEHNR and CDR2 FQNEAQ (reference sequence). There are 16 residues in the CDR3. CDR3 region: CASSLDLRVRTDTQYF. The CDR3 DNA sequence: TGTGCCAGCAGCTTAGACTTGCGGGTTCGTACAGATACGCAGTATTTT. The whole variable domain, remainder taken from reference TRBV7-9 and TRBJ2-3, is DTGVSQNPRHKITKRGQNVTFRCDPISEHNRLYWYRQTLGQGPEFLTYFQNEAQLEKSRLLSDRFSAERPKGSFSTLEIQRTEQGDSAMYLCASSLDLRVRTDTQYFGPGTRLTVL.

CDR3 residues: CASAIGLPRNEQFF. In DNA form, the CDR3 reads TGTGCCAGCGCCATTGGCCTGCCCCGCAATGAGCAGTTCTTC. The chain recombines TRBV28 with TRBJ2-1; D call uncertain. The germline V and J ends were trimmed by 8 bases and 6 bases, with 17 bases remaining between them. This CDR3 has 14 residues. Germline V CDR1 and CDR2: MDHEN, SYDVKM. Combining the CDR3 with reference TRBV28 and TRBJ2-1 gives the whole variable domain DVKVTQSSRYLVKRTGEKVFLECVQDMDHENMFWYRQDPGLGLRLIYFSYDVKMKEKGDIPEGYSVSREKKERFSLILESASTNQTSMYLCASAIGLPRNEQFFGPGTRLTVL.

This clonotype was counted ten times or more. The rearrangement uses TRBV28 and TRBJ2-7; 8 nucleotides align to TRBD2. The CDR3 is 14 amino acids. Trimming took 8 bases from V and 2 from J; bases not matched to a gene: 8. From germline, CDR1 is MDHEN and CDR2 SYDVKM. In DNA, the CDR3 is TGTGCCAGCCGTACTAGCGGCCCTACCTACGAGCAGTACTTC. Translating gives CASRTSGPTYEQYF.

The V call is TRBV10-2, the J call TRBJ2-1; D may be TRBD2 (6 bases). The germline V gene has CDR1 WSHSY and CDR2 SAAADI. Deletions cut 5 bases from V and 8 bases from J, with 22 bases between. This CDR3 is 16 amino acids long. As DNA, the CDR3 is TGCGCCAGCAGTAAGCGCGCCAGCGGGTTAAGTTATGAGCAGTTCTTC. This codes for CASSKRASGLSYEQFF.

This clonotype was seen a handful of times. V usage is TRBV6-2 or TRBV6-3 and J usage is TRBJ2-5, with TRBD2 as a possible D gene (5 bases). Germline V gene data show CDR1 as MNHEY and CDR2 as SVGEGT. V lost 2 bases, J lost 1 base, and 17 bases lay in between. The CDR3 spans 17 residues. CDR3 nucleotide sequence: TGTGCCAGCAGTTACCTAAGACCCCGGCTAGCCCAAGAGACCCAGTACTTC. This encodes CASSYLRPRLAQETQYF.